The source of this T cell receptor beta chain is a study of cytomegalovirus exposure and HLA in healthy donors. Study-level findings and limits: Rare TCR sequences predominated, though certain public TCRs were found in many donors. In vitro testing confirmed a few CMV-associated chains as specific for CMV antigens. Segments of the TCR beta V type were, in most cases, productive about 87% or about 30% of the time in an earlier analysis.

The germline V gene has CDR1 MNHNS and CDR2 SASEGT. This CDR3 region has 15 residues. V gave up 1 base and J gave up 5 bases; unmatched junction bases: 7. The PCR ran on 60 Vbeta and 13 Jbeta primers. The protocol was immunoSEQ multiplex PCR, while the TCRdb copy is restricted to in-frame clones and leaves out a portion. The data contain some 90,000 clones, around 86% of them singletons. At the time of sampling, donors were nominally healthy, though unrecorded immune exposures were likely. A word on this clone: Its antigen is unknown.

The chain uses TRBV6-1 and TRBJ2-5, with 7 bases fitting TRBD2. This receptor was obtained from a woman in her 70s in good health and CMV-seropositive. Specimen: PBMCs. The CDR3 here is CASSEVQSGAETQYF. The CDR3 DNA follows: TGTGCCAGCAGTGAAGTTCAAAGCGGGGCGGAGACCCAGTACTTC.